Described below is a single TCR beta chain sequence and its context. CDR3 length equals 17 residues. Germline values: CDR1 SEHNR, CDR2 FQNEAQ (reference sequence). V lost 5 bases and J 0 bases, leaving 16 bases between the germline ends. Study processing details: How many nucleated cells were present was estimated from reference gene primer amplification. The repertoire was sequenced with immunoSEQ multiplex PCR; TCRdb's copy has only in-frame clones and lacks some. V and J calls and clone size are copied from that table; D and trimming were computed from the DNA. This table holds some 100,000 clones, 80% to 90% found once. The sample originates from a study of blood T cell repertoires in COVID-19. Study summary: The United States, Italy and Spain provided the acute and convalescent COVID-19 samples. Sources were T cells, B-cell-depleted T cells, or PBMCs; the material itself was cDNA or gDNA.

This clonotype was sampled from a human donor in a cohort sampled during active COVID-19. The rearrangement joins TRBV7-9 to TRBJ1-4; tentative D call: TRBD1 (6 bases). Material: peripheral blood. The DNA for the CDR3 is TGTGCCAGCAGCCAGGCGACAGGAGTTGCAACTAATGAAAAACTGTTTTTT. Translated: CASSQATGVATNEKLFF.